This T cell receptor beta chain was observed in a study of blood T cells in healthy people across ages. Study observations and caveats: Per million T cells, TCR beta diversity dropped about linearly as age rose. The CMV status of each donor remained undetermined, and this could have confounded shifts in expanded clonotypes.

The CDR3 covers 12 residues. V lost 0 bases, J lost 6 bases, and 5 bases lay in between. Germline V CDR1 and CDR2: SEHNR, FQNEAQ (reference sequence). It was with a sample-barcoded 5' primer and a J-beta primer mix that a second PCR of roughly 7 to 12 cycles was run. Each CDR3 protein gets one entry after TCRdb re-called the 5' RACE reads with MiXCR. This table holds 780,000 or so distinct CDR3 sequences, roughly 25% found once. This clonotype was seen only a few times. No antigen is known for it. The authors drew approximately 10 milliliters of peripheral blood from each donor. The same specimen was also included in a second study, on T cells of mothers and their children. That source notes: For cDNA synthesis, the complete extracted RNA was used (approximately 1.4 ug per 15 ul).

The receptor was isolated from a boy aged 5-17 years in good health. Sequencing input: blood. This chain joins TRBV7-9 and TRBJ2-5, with no clear D. The CDR3 protein is CASSLAVKTQYF. CDR3 sequence (DNA): TGTGCCAGCAGCTTAGCGGTGAAGACCCAGTACTTC.